Below are 32 T cell receptor beta chains sequenced from a single sample in a study of CD8 T cells in ankylosing spondylitis. MiXCR, run by TCRdb on the 5' RACE reads, gives a single entry per CDR3 protein. The sample contains roughly 100,000 distinct CDR3 sequences, almost 8.5% of which appear only once. The sequenced material came from blood, either unsorted or a sorted T cell fraction (not recorded which). Source of these receptors: a male donor with ankylosing spondylitis or in good health (not recorded which).

There are many counts of this clonotype. V gene TRBV19 combines with J gene TRBJ1-5; D is uncertain. Deletions cut 3 bases from V and 9 bases from J, with 12 bases between. This CDR3 region has 13 residues. CDR1 is LNHDA and CDR2 is SQIVND in the germline V gene (reference sequence). CDR3 amino acids: CASSIEAPGPQHF. The CDR3 DNA is TGTGCCAGTAGTATTGAGGCACCTGGGCCCCAGCATTTT.

This clonotype has only a few counts. The rearrangement uses TRBV19 and TRBJ2-5; D might be TRBD1 (6 bases). Germline V gene lookup returns CDR1 LNHDA and CDR2 SQIVND (reference sequence). The CDR3 is made up of 13 amino acids. V was trimmed by 8 bases and J by 5 bases, leaving 15 bases between them. CDR3 DNA sequence: TGTGCCAGTCGGGACACGGGTTGGGAGACCCAGTACTTC. Translated: CASRDTGWETQYF.

There are many counts of this clonotype. J is TRBJ2-7 and V is TRBV6-5; the D is unclear. The CDR3 runs to 12 residues. In germline, CDR1 is MNHEY, CDR2 SVGAGI. Between the trimmed V and J ends, which lost 6 bases and 4 bases, there was a span of 10 bases. CDR3 DNA sequence: TGTGCCAGCAGCCCAGGACGTTACGAGCAGTACTTC. Its protein product is CASSPGRYEQYF.

This clonotype showed up many times. V usage is TRBV19 and J usage is TRBJ2-2, with D perhaps TRBD2 (5 bases). CDR1 is LNHDA, CDR2 SQIVND, per germline (reference sequence). V was cut by 7 bases and J by 5 bases, with 17 bases left in between. CDR3 size: 15 residues. The DNA for the CDR3 is TGTGCCAGTACCTCTCTAGGAGCGGCGACCGGGGAGCTGTTTTTT. Residues: CASTSLGAATGELFF.

The V gene is TRBV7-9, the J gene TRBJ2-3; perhaps TRBD2 as D (5 bases). CDR3 length: 14 residues. V gave up 7 bases and J gave up 3 bases, with 14 bases separating them. Germline V gives CDR1 SEHNR, CDR2 FQNEAQ (reference sequence). For the CDR3, the DNA is TGTGCCAGCACCCAAGAGGGCGCGACAGATACGCAGTATTTT. Its translation: CASTQEGATDTQYF.

This clonotype was recorded at least ten times. The rearrangement links TRBV6-5 to TRBJ2-1; 10 bases fit TRBD1. This CDR3 has 18 residues. From germline, CDR1 is MNHEY and CDR2 SVGAGI. V lost 2 bases and J lost 2; bases outside the gene matches: 9. The CDR3 bases are TGTGCCAGCAGTTACCCGAAAACCGGGACAGGGGCCTACAATGAGCAGTTCTTC. It codes for CASSYPKTGTGAYNEQFF.

Many counts were recorded for this clonotype. The chain carries TRBV5-1 and TRBJ2-5; D ambiguous. Trimming left V 0 bases short and J 5 bases short, with 5 bases between. Germline V gene lookup returns CDR1 SGHRS and CDR2 YFSETQ. This CDR3 has 12 amino acids. CDR3 in DNA: TGCGCCAGCAGCTTGGAACCGGAGACCCAGTACTTC. Protein sequence: CASSLEPETQYF.

This clonotype was observed at least ten times. The CDR3, as DNA: TGTGCCAGCAGCTTCCGAAACACCATATATTTT. This encodes CASSFRNTIYF. V and J are TRBV7-9 and TRBJ1-3; D is undetermined. The CDR3 is made up of 11 amino acids. Germline-derived CDR1 and CDR2 are SEHNR and FQNEAQ (reference sequence). The ends were cut back, 3 bases at V and 5 bases at J, with 2 bases in the middle.

This clonotype was found many times. The chain is built from TRBV10-3 and TRBJ2-1, with 8 bases that match TRBD2. This CDR3 spans 17 amino acids. The germline gives CDR1 ENHRY, CDR2 SYGVKD. V lost 10 bases and J lost 2; bases outside the gene matches: 16. This chain's CDR3 is CATSFGGGSGAYNEQFF. CDR3 DNA: TGTGCCACCTCTTTCGGGGGGGGTTCGGGCGCCTACAATGAGCAGTTCTTC.

The sample holds many counts of this clonotype. The rearrangement joins TRBV5-1 to TRBJ2-7, with 12 bases fitting TRBD1. The CDR3 spans 15 residues. In germline, CDR1 is SGHRS, CDR2 YFSETQ. V trimming: 4 bases; J trimming: 6 bases; junction bases outside the gene matches: 8. CDR3 amino acids: CASSRAGTGGSEQYF. CDR3 DNA: TGCGCCAGCAGCCGTGCAGGGACAGGGGGCTCCGAGCAGTACTTC. Using reference TRBV5-1 and TRBJ2-7 for the parts outside the CDR3, the full variable domain is KAGVTQTPRYLIKTRGQQVTLSCSPISGHRSVSWYQQTPGQGLQFLFEYFSETQRNKGNFPGRFSGRQFSNSRSEMNVSTLELGDSALYLCASSRAGTGGSEQYFGPGTRLTVT.

This clonotype came up many times. J is TRBJ2-1 and V is TRBV3-1; 9 bases map to TRBD1. The germline gives CDR1 LGHDT, CDR2 YNNKEL (reference sequence). This CDR3 spans 16 amino acids. After removal of 5 bases from V and 6 bases from J, the junction contained 11 bases not matched to a gene. The chain's CDR3 is CASSSGGTGNFNEQFF. CDR3 bases: TGTGCCAGCAGCTCCGGTGGGACAGGGAATTTCAATGAGCAGTTCTTC.

Ten or more counts support this clonotype. The rearrangement links TRBV5-6 to TRBJ1-3, with TRBD1 identical over 7 bases. The ends lost 1 base at V and 2 bases at J; junction bases unmatched: 3. The CDR3 has 15 residues. CDR1 SGHDT and CDR2 YYEEEE come from the germline V gene. CDR3 sequence reads: CASSLWGQPGNTIYF. Written as DNA, the CDR3 is TGTGCCAGCAGCTTGTGGGGACAGCCTGGAAACACCATATATTTT.

This clonotype was observed many times. The J gene is TRBJ1-6, the V gene TRBV12-3 or TRBV12-4; D gene unclear. The V gene lost 4 bases and the J gene lost 5 bases, with 9 bases spanning the gap. This CDR3 has 14 amino acids. CDR3 DNA: TGTGCCAGCAGTTACCGGGGAAATAATTCACCCCTCCACTTT. Translated, it gives CASSYRGNNSPLHF.

This clonotype was seen at least ten times. The CDR3 region has the DNA TGTGCCAGTAGTACGTTCGGGACTAGCGACTACAATGAGCAGTTCTTC. It codes for CASSTFGTSDYNEQFF. The rearrangement uses TRBV19 and TRBJ2-1; 10 bases agree with TRBD2. The V and J ends lost 4 bases and 3 bases, in that order; junction bases with no gene match: 6. The CDR3 has 16 residues. CDR1 and CDR2 from the germline V gene are LNHDA and SQIVND (reference sequence). Variable domain in full (rest from reference TRBV19 and TRBJ2-1): DGGITQSPKYLFRKEGQNVTLSCEQNLNHDAMYWYRQDPGQGLRLIYYSQIVNDFQKGDIAEGYSVSREKKESFPLTVTSAQKNPTAFYLCASSTFGTSDYNEQFFGPGTRLTVL.

This clonotype was detected ten times or more. The rearrangement uses TRBV2 and TRBJ2-1, with TRBD2 matching 8 bases. The CDR3 length is 14 residues. CDR1 and CDR2 (germline): SNHLY, FYNNEI. V trimming: 6 bases; J trimming: 1 base; junction bases outside the gene matches: 2. CDR3 coding DNA: TGTGCCAGCAGGGAGCGGGGGTCCTACAATGAGCAGTTCTTC. As protein: CASRERGSYNEQFF.

This clonotype was seen ten or more times. The chain joins TRBV20-1 to TRBJ2-2, with 9 bases aligning to TRBD1. The J segment lost 1 base and the V segment lost 6 bases, leaving 3 bases of the junction unmatched. Germline CDR1 DFQATT, CDR2 SNEGSKA (reference sequence). CDR3 length equals 14 residues. CDR3 in amino acids: CSARTGENTGELFF. Here the CDR3 DNA reads TGCAGTGCCCGGACAGGGGAGAACACCGGGGAGCTGTTTTTT.

This clonotype came up many times. The rearrangement links TRBV24-1 to TRBJ2-2; D gene unclear. The CDR3 is 15 amino acids. With 4 bases removed from V and 2 bases from J, the gap between germline ends came to 10 bases. The V gene's germline CDR1 is KGHDR and CDR2 SFDVKD. This CDR3 reads CATSDRQSNTGELFF. CDR3 DNA sequence: TGTGCCACCAGTGACCGACAAAGTAACACCGGGGAGCTGTTTTTT.

This clonotype has just a few counts. V usage is TRBV6-2 or TRBV6-3 and J usage is TRBJ1-5; D is perhaps TRBD1 (6 bases). Germline V CDR1 and CDR2: MNHEY, SVGEGT. The CDR3 spans 14 residues. V lost 8 bases, J lost 6 bases, and 17 bases lay in between. CDR3 residues: CASRLRGRGQPQHF. The CDR3 DNA sequence: TGTGCCAGCCGCCTCAGGGGTCGCGGTCAGCCCCAGCATTTT.

This clonotype was detected ten times or more. This rearrangement joins TRBV29-1 to TRBJ2-7, with D unresolved. Trimming took 4 bases from V and 0 from J, leaving 10 bases between them. Germline V gene lookup returns CDR1 SQVTM and CDR2 ANQGSEA. The CDR3 totals 13 residues. CDR3 in amino acids: CSVGAASSYEQYF. The CDR3 DNA sequence: TGCAGCGTTGGTGCGGCTAGCTCCTACGAGCAGTACTTC.

In this sample, this clonotype turned up many times. This chain joins TRBV7-9 and TRBJ2-1; D ambiguous. With 5 bases removed from V and 9 bases from J, the gap between germline ends came to 11 bases. The CDR3 sequence is 12 residues long. Per the germline V gene, CDR1 is SEHNR and CDR2 is FQNEAQ (reference sequence). CDR3 coding DNA: TGTGCCAGCAGCGTTATCCTACCTGAGCAGTTCTTC. This gives the protein CASSVILPEQFF.

This clonotype was found many times. This chain links TRBV15 with TRBJ2-5; D gene ambiguous. Trimming cost V 0 bases and J 1 base, with 3 bases left between them. Germline V gene sequence: CDR1 LNHNV, CDR2 YYDKDF (reference sequence). The CDR3 contains 13 residues. CDR3 region: CATSRDIQETQYF. The CDR3 nucleotides read TGTGCCACCAGCAGAGACATCCAAGAGACCCAGTACTTC.

Many counts were recorded for this clonotype. The V and J genes are TRBV4-1 and TRBJ2-7; the D is unclear. This CDR3 spans 14 amino acids. Trimming removed 2 bases from V and 0 bases from J, with 8 bases in between. The germline CDR1 and CDR2 sequences are MGHRA and YSYEKL. This CDR3 is CASSQIQVSYEQYF. The CDR3 nucleotides are TGCGCCAGCAGCCAAATTCAGGTCTCCTACGAGCAGTACTTC.

This chain joins TRBV20-1 and TRBJ2-3; 7 nucleotides agree with TRBD2. Trimming cost V 4 bases and J 3 bases; bases outside gene matches: 7. The CDR3 sequence is 14 residues long. Germline-derived CDR1 and CDR2 are DFQATT and SNEGSKA (reference sequence). The CDR3 loop reads CSATRTRSTDTQYF. The DNA of the CDR3 is TGCAGTGCTACAAGGACTAGGAGTACAGATACGCAGTATTTT.

The chain links TRBV6-5 to TRBJ2-1; D might be TRBD1 (6 bases). V lost 6 bases and J lost 3, with 18 bases in between. Germline-derived CDR1 and CDR2 are MNHEY and SVGAGI. The CDR3 spans 16 residues. CDR3 sequence (DNA): TGTGCCAGCAGCTCCTCTAACAGGGCGGTCTACAATGAGCAGTTCTTC. This translates into CASSSSNRAVYNEQFF.

The chain has TRBV30 and TRBJ2-1; D not certain. Germline-derived CDR1 and CDR2 are GTSNPN and SVGIG (reference sequence). V lost 4 bases and J lost 12, with 13 bases in between. The CDR3 sequence is 11 residues long. Here the CDR3 DNA reads TGTGCCTGGACGGTGGCGGCAACGCAGTTCTTC. Protein sequence: CAWTVAATQFF.

This clonotype appeared many times. The chain carries TRBV5-1 and TRBJ2-2; D is perhaps TRBD2 (6 bases). The germline gives CDR1 SGHRS, CDR2 YFSETQ. V dropped 4 bases and J dropped 3 bases, with 13 bases sitting between them. This CDR3 contains 15 residues. This CDR3 reads CASSRLGGDTGELFF. CDR3 nucleotides: TGCGCCAGCAGCCGGCTCGGAGGGGACACCGGGGAGCTGTTTTTT.

The chain combines TRBV6-6 with TRBJ2-1; no clear D. Germline V gene lookup returns CDR1 MNHNY and CDR2 SVGAGI (reference sequence). V lost 8 bases to trimming and J lost 7 bases, with 12 bases between them. The CDR3 is 12 residues long. The CDR3 DNA is TGTGCCAGCTTACAGACGGTGAATGAGCAGTTCTTC. It is translated as CASLQTVNEQFF.

This clonotype was detected many times. The chain uses TRBV7-9 and TRBJ1-2; TRBD1 aligns across 7 bases. In germline, CDR1 is SEHNR, CDR2 FQNEAQ (reference sequence). The J segment lost 4 bases and the V segment lost 3 bases, leaving 2 bases of the junction unmatched. The CDR3 is 13 residues long. The chain's CDR3 is CASSFGQVYGYTF. The CDR3 DNA sequence: TGTGCCAGCAGCTTCGGACAGGTCTATGGCTACACCTTC.

This clonotype was seen many times. V gene TRBV5-1 combines with J gene TRBJ2-2; D gene uncertain. This CDR3 region has 12 residues. Germline CDR1 SGHRS, CDR2 YFSETQ. V lost 6 bases, J lost 6 bases, and 9 bases lay in between. The CDR3 DNA reads as TGCGCCAGCAAACTACCGCCCGGGGAGCTGTTTTTT. It encodes CASKLPPGELFF.

At least ten counts were recorded for this clonotype. J is TRBJ2-1 and V is TRBV7-2; D remains unclear. V gave up 4 bases and J gave up 5 bases, with 18 bases separating them. CDR1 and CDR2 (germline): SGHTA, FQGNSA. The CDR3 runs 16 residues. This CDR3 is CASSYGPTGVHNEQFF. CDR3 nucleotides: TGTGCCAGCAGCTATGGGCCTACTGGGGTGCACAATGAGCAGTTCTTC.

This clonotype was detected ten times or more. J is TRBJ2-5 and V is TRBV29-1, with D possibly matching TRBD2 (5 bases). Per germline, CDR1 SQVTM and CDR2 ANQGSEA. CDR3 length equals 14 residues. The germline V and J ends were trimmed by 1 base and 0 bases, with 9 bases remaining between them. CDR3 DNA: TGCAGCGTTGAAGCCTCGGGGTACCAAGAGACCCAGTACTTC. It translates to CSVEASGYQETQYF.

This clonotype has ten or more counts. The V gene is TRBV20-1, the J gene TRBJ2-1, with 12 bases identical to TRBD2. This CDR3 is 12 amino acids long. V lost 4 bases, J lost 9 bases, and 1 base stayed unmatched. Germline CDR1 is DFQATT and CDR2 is SNEGSKA (reference sequence). The CDR3 loop reads CSATSGRAEQFF. CDR3 DNA sequence: TGCAGTGCTACTAGCGGGAGGGCTGAGCAGTTCTTC.